This record looks at one T cell receptor beta chain sequence and its context. The data belong to a study of cytomegalovirus exposure and HLA in healthy donors. CDR1 and CDR2 from the germline V gene are MNHEY and SVGAGI. This CDR3 comprises 11 residues. Trimming removed 7 bases from V and 7 bases from J; junction bases left unmatched: 3. The PCR contained 60 Vbeta and 13 Jbeta primers. Only in-frame clones appear in the TCRdb table, and some are missing; sequencing was by immunoSEQ multiplex PCR. The sample includes about 100,000 clones, about four fifths of them seen just once. The clonotype comes from a woman aged 35 to 49 in good health and CMV-seronegative. The V call is TRBV6-5, the J call TRBJ2-5; 7 bases map to TRBD2. The source material was PBMCs. CDR3 sequence: CASNSGGTQYF. CDR3 DNA: TGTGCCAGCAACTCGGGGGGGACCCAGTACTTC.